A selection of T cell receptor beta chains follows, all from one sample in a study of blood T cell repertoires in COVID-19. Repertoires were generated with immunoSEQ multiplex PCR, while TCRdb's copy carries only in-frame clones and drops some. This table holds 200,000 or so clones, 80% to 90% found once. The sample taken for sequencing was PBMCs or T cells enriched from blood (not recorded which). Source of these receptors: a woman under 30 in a cohort exposed to, infected with or recovered from COVID-19 (not recorded which). Both conserved end residues are part of each CDR3. Each record gives: D gene, J gene, V gene, CDR3 length, CDR3 protein. A D gene is named only where the DNA matches it firmly.

d_call: TRBD2; j_call: TRBJ2-5; v_call: TRBV4-1; cdr3_length: 16; cdr3_aa: CASSQGWGTSQETQYF
d_call: NA; j_call: TRBJ1-2; v_call: TRBV2; cdr3_length: 14; cdr3_aa: CASREYGGGRGYTF
d_call: TRBD1; j_call: TRBJ1-5; v_call: TRBV3-1/TRBV3-2; cdr3_length: 14; cdr3_aa: CASSRTGDNQPQHF
d_call: TRBD1; j_call: TRBJ2-7; v_call: TRBV2; cdr3_length: 16; cdr3_aa: CASSDLDRGTSDEQYF
d_call: NA; j_call: TRBJ1-3; v_call: TRBV3-1/TRBV3-2; cdr3_length: 14; cdr3_aa: CASSQDWQGNTIYF
d_call: NA; j_call: TRBJ1-4; v_call: TRBV15; cdr3_length: 15; cdr3_aa: CATSRDQSGDEKLFF
d_call: TRBD2; j_call: TRBJ2-1; v_call: TRBV5-4; cdr3_length: 15; cdr3_aa: CASSSNREASREQFF
d_call: NA; j_call: TRBJ1-4; v_call: TRBV6-5; cdr3_length: 15; cdr3_aa: CASSYSRQTNEKLFF
d_call: TRBD2; j_call: TRBJ2-1; v_call: TRBV2; cdr3_length: 14; cdr3_aa: CANTLAGARNEQFF
d_call: NA; j_call: TRBJ1-2; v_call: TRBV10-1; cdr3_length: 13; cdr3_aa: CASSVDRNYGYTF
d_call: NA; j_call: TRBJ1-1; v_call: TRBV5-1; cdr3_length: 13; cdr3_aa: CASSLNIGNEAFF
d_call: TRBD2; j_call: TRBJ2-1; v_call: TRBV20-1; cdr3_length: 13; cdr3_aa: CSASPSGINEQFF
d_call: NA; j_call: TRBJ2-1; v_call: TRBV3-1/TRBV3-2; cdr3_length: 12; cdr3_aa: CASSQAGNEQFF
d_call: NA; j_call: TRBJ1-1; v_call: TRBV5-1; cdr3_length: 14; cdr3_aa: CASSFERGGRGAFF
d_call: NA; j_call: TRBJ2-7; v_call: TRBV7-9; cdr3_length: 16; cdr3_aa: CASSQAQGEKSYEQYF
d_call: NA; j_call: TRBJ1-1; v_call: TRBV5-1; cdr3_length: 14; cdr3_aa: CASSVRQSGGEAFF
d_call: NA; j_call: TRBJ1-1; v_call: TRBV6-1; cdr3_length: 15; cdr3_aa: CASSEGRGGNTEAFF
d_call: NA; j_call: TRBJ2-7; v_call: TRBV9; cdr3_length: 12; cdr3_aa: CASTKEWCEQYF
d_call: NA; j_call: TRBJ2-7; v_call: TRBV18; cdr3_length: 14; cdr3_aa: CASSPAVNSYEQYF
d_call: TRBD1; j_call: TRBJ2-7; v_call: TRBV5-4; cdr3_length: 13; cdr3_aa: CASSRTGGNEQYF
d_call: NA; j_call: TRBJ2-2; v_call: TRBV11-2; cdr3_length: 13; cdr3_aa: CASSLVTAGELFF
d_call: TRBD2; j_call: TRBJ2-1; v_call: TRBV6-5; cdr3_length: 14; cdr3_aa: CATEPGLAYNEQFF
d_call: TRBD2; j_call: TRBJ2-3; v_call: TRBV4-1; cdr3_length: 17; cdr3_aa: CASSPNGGGGAGDTQYF
d_call: NA; j_call: TRBJ2-7; v_call: TRBV24-1; cdr3_length: 13; cdr3_aa: CATRNGETYEQYF
d_call: NA; j_call: TRBJ1-2; v_call: TRBV25-1; cdr3_length: 13; cdr3_aa: CASSARGNYGYTF
d_call: NA; j_call: TRBJ1-1; v_call: TRBV12-3/TRBV12-4; cdr3_length: 12; cdr3_aa: CASSPVGTEAFF
d_call: NA; j_call: TRBJ2-1; v_call: TRBV11-2; cdr3_length: 14; cdr3_aa: CASSLGGTVNEQFF
d_call: TRBD1; j_call: TRBJ1-2; v_call: TRBV7-9; cdr3_length: 12; cdr3_aa: CASGQGEDGYTF
d_call: NA; j_call: TRBJ2-7; v_call: TRBV13; cdr3_length: 14; cdr3_aa: CASSLLGGMEEQYF
d_call: NA; j_call: TRBJ1-3; v_call: TRBV12-3/TRBV12-4; cdr3_length: 13; cdr3_aa: CASSSTGPGTIYF
d_call: NA; j_call: TRBJ2-7; v_call: TRBV25-1; cdr3_length: 14; cdr3_aa: CASSENEGFYEQYF
d_call: NA; j_call: TRBJ2-7; v_call: TRBV7-2; cdr3_length: 17; cdr3_aa: CASSLTRPLGDTYEQYF